The 26 T cell receptor beta chains presented below share a single source sample, sequenced in a study of spatial heterogeneity in lung cancer. One entry per CDR3 protein, called by TCRdb with MiXCR from the 5' RACE reads. The sample records about 100,000 distinct CDR3 sequences, 4.4% being singletons. Study results and limitations: Counts of expanded intratumoral alpha and beta TCRs tracked tumor mutation counts.

Noted time point: sample taken at primary tumor resection. Their recognized antigens are unknown. The input for sequencing was lung tumor tissue, taken at surgery. These receptors were taken from a male donor with early-stage non-small cell lung cancer.

This clonotype has at least ten counts. The rearrangement joins TRBV18 to TRBJ1-5; possibly TRBD1 for D (5 bases). This CDR3 has 14 amino acids. Trimming pared 6 bases from V and 7 bases from J, leaving 16 bases between. CDR1 and CDR2 from the germline V gene are KGHSH and LQKENI. Here the CDR3 DNA reads TGTGCCAGCTCCCCCGACCAGGGTCCCCAGCCCCAGCATTTT. Translating gives CASSPDQGPQPQHF.

The rearrangement uses TRBV28 and TRBJ2-3; 7 nucleotides agree with TRBD1. The germline CDR1 and CDR2 sequences are MDHEN and SYDVKM. The length of the CDR3 is 15 residues. The V segment lost 2 bases and the J segment 4 bases; nucleotides outside the gene matches: 6. The CDR3 reads CASSLRQGVADTQYF. For the CDR3, the DNA is TGTGCCAGCAGTTTAAGGCAGGGGGTGGCAGATACGCAGTATTTT.

This clonotype was detected ten times or more. The chain has TRBV6-1 and TRBJ1-5; TRBD1 might be the D (5 bases). Germline V gene sequence: CDR1 MNHNS, CDR2 SASEGT. The CDR3 contains 18 residues. V shed 5 bases and J shed 0 bases, with 20 bases lying between them. In DNA, the CDR3 is TGTGCCAGCAGTAGGAAAGTTTCCCCACAGGCTAGCAATCAGCCCCAGCATTTT. This encodes CASSRKVSPQASNQPQHF.

This clonotype was seen more than once but under ten times. This chain joins TRBV30 and TRBJ1-5, with D unclear. The V and J ends lost 0 bases and 3 bases respectively, with 12 bases between them. Looked up from germline, CDR1 is GTSNPN and CDR2 is SVGIG (reference sequence). The CDR3 loop spans 15 amino acids. The CDR3 sequence is CAWSVGAIPNQPQHF. CDR3 nucleotide sequence: TGTGCCTGGAGTGTAGGTGCCATCCCCAATCAGCCCCAGCATTTT.

This clonotype came up a few times. The rearrangement joins TRBV4-1 to TRBJ2-7, with a weak D call TRBD1 (6 bases). The CDR3 loop spans 12 amino acids. Trimming removed 6 bases from V and 5 bases from J, with 11 bases in between. The germline gives CDR1 MGHRA, CDR2 YSYEKL. CDR3 protein: CASSTGWDEQYF. The DNA for the CDR3 is TGCGCCAGCAGTACAGGGTGGGACGAGCAGTACTTC.

The gene calls are TRBV28 and TRBJ1-4, with 8 bases that match TRBD1. Germline V gives CDR1 MDHEN, CDR2 SYDVKM. Unmatched junction bases numbered 7, after V lost 4 bases and J lost 6 bases. The length of the CDR3 is 15 residues. The CDR3 spells CASSYRGDLYEKLFF. For the CDR3, the DNA is TGTGCCAGCAGTTACAGGGGGGACCTTTATGAAAAACTGTTTTTT. The variable domain in full, with the rest retrieved from reference TRBV28 and TRBJ1-4, is DVKVTQSSRYLVKRTGEKVFLECVQDMDHENMFWYRQDPGLGLRLIYFSYDVKMKEKGDIPEGYSVSREKKERFSLILESASTNQTSMYLCASSYRGDLYEKLFFGSGTQLSVL.

This clonotype was detected only a few times. V usage is TRBV18 and J usage is TRBJ1-1; D gene uncertain. CDR1 is KGHSH, CDR2 LQKENI, per germline. The V end was cut by 2 bases, the J end by 1 base, with 2 bases between. The CDR3 sequence is 12 residues long. The CDR3 protein is CASSPSNTEAFF. CDR3 DNA sequence: TGTGCCAGCTCACCATCGAACACTGAAGCTTTCTTT.

This clonotype was seen repeatedly, ten times or more. The rearrangement joins TRBV6-5 to TRBJ1-2, with a weak D call TRBD1 (6 bases). With 0 bases removed from V and 8 bases from J, the gap between germline ends came to 10 bases. CDR1 and CDR2 from the germline V gene are MNHEY and SVGAGI. This CDR3 comprises 13 residues. The CDR3, as DNA: TGTGCCAGCAGTTACTCCTACAGGGACGGCTACACCTTC. It encodes CASSYSYRDGYTF.

At least ten counts were recorded for this clonotype. This chain links TRBV27 with TRBJ2-1; D is undetermined. Trimming stripped 5 bases from V and 0 bases from J, with 11 bases between. The length of the CDR3 is 15 residues. The germline gives CDR1 MNHEY, CDR2 SMNVEV (reference sequence). CDR3 residues: CASSPRASSYNEQFF. The CDR3 DNA reads as TGTGCCAGCAGTCCCCGGGCTTCCTCCTACAATGAGCAGTTCTTC.

This clonotype was observed at least ten times. V usage is TRBV6-6 and J usage is TRBJ1-5, with TRBD1 as a possible D gene (5 bases). Trimming left V 6 bases short and J 3 bases short, with 18 bases between. CDR3 length equals 16 residues. From germline, CDR1 is MNHNY and CDR2 SVGAGI (reference sequence). The DNA of the CDR3 is TGTGCCAGCAGCCGACAAGACACAGGTCTCAATCAGCCCCAGCATTTT. It is translated as CASSRQDTGLNQPQHF.

The rearrangement uses TRBV12-3 or TRBV12-4 and TRBJ2-1; D is ambiguous. V lost 2 bases and J 8 bases, leaving 4 bases between the germline ends. The CDR3 sequence is 11 residues long. CDR3 sequence (DNA): TGTGCCAGCAGTTTACAGGATGAGCAGTTCTTC. Its protein is CASSLQDEQFF.

This clonotype was found a few times. The V gene is TRBV4-1, the J gene TRBJ1-5; TRBD1 agrees at 11 bases. Germline V CDR1 and CDR2: MGHRA, YSYEKL. The V gene end was trimmed by 4 bases and the J gene end by 3 bases; junction bases not matched to a gene: 8. This CDR3 spans 17 amino acids. CDR3 region: CASSLRWGQGVNQPQHF. The CDR3 coding sequence is TGCGCCAGCAGCCTTCGTTGGGGACAGGGGGTCAATCAGCCCCAGCATTTT.

At least ten counts were recorded for this clonotype. The chain has TRBV6-5 and TRBJ2-3; no clear D. Germline V gives CDR1 MNHEY, CDR2 SVGAGI. This CDR3 spans 13 amino acids. Deletions cut 6 bases from V and 5 bases from J, with 12 bases between. The chain's CDR3 is CASRPDRRDTQYF. The CDR3 nucleotides are TGTGCCAGCAGACCGGACCGCAGAGATACGCAGTATTTT.

In the case of this clonotype: A much larger clone differs from this one at a single base, so this may be a read error. The chain uses TRBV20-1 and TRBJ1-4; tentative D call: TRBD1 (5 bases). The germline V gene encodes CDR1 DFQATT and CDR2 SNEGSKA (reference sequence). The length of the CDR3 is 15 residues. CDR3 sequence reads: CRGTGPSRGYEKLFF. For the CDR3, the DNA is TGCCGTGGGACTGGACCCTCGAGGGGCTATGAAAAACTGTTTTTT.

As DNA, the CDR3 is TGTGCCAGCAGCTCCCAAACAGGGTTGGAGACCCAGTACTTC. Its protein product is CASSSQTGLETQYF. This chain joins TRBV7-9 and TRBJ2-5; D perhaps matches TRBD1 (6 bases). The V and J ends lost 4 bases and 5 bases respectively, with 14 bases between them. This CDR3 has 14 amino acids. Germline V gene lookup returns CDR1 SEHNR and CDR2 FQNEAQ (reference sequence).

A few counts support this clonotype. The rearrangement uses TRBV4-1 and TRBJ1-1; weak D call: TRBD1 (5 bases). The CDR3 is 12 residues long. Deletions cut 4 bases from V and 5 bases from J, with 8 bases between. The germline V gene has CDR1 MGHRA and CDR2 YSYEKL. The CDR3 bases are TGCGCCAGCAGCCCAGAGGGGACTGAAGCTTTCTTT. Translated, it gives CASSPEGTEAFF.

This clonotype was recorded a few times. This chain links TRBV6-6 with TRBJ1-5; TRBD1 agrees at 7 bases. V shed 6 bases and J 7 bases; nucleotides not matched to a gene: 9. CDR1 and CDR2 from the germline V gene are MNHNY and SVGAGI (reference sequence). This CDR3 region has 14 residues. The CDR3 loop is CASSFDRAEQPQHF. The CDR3 DNA is TGTGCCAGCAGCTTTGACAGGGCGGAACAGCCCCAGCATTTT.

Many counts were recorded for this clonotype. The chain couples TRBV6-1 to TRBJ2-7, with D possibly being TRBD1 (5 bases). The CDR3 contains 13 residues. V was cut by 8 bases and J by 3 bases, with 14 bases left in between. Germline V gene sequence: CDR1 MNHNS, CDR2 SASEGT. CDR3 nucleotide sequence: TGTGCCAGCCGTAGGGGCAGCAACTACGAGCAGTACTTC. It specifies CASRRGSNYEQYF.

In its sample, this clonotype was seen many times. This chain joins TRBV3-1 and TRBJ2-2; no clear D gene. Trimming took 6 bases from V and 9 from J, leaving 11 bases between them. The germline CDR1 and CDR2 sequences are LGHDT and YNNKEL (reference sequence). The CDR3 runs 12 residues. This CDR3 reads CASRNDQRELFF. CDR3 nucleotide sequence: TGTGCCAGCAGAAACGACCAACGGGAGCTGTTTTTT.

This clonotype occurred a few times. This may be a read error: a much more frequent sequence differs by one nucleotide. This chain links TRBV7-9 with TRBJ2-1; 11 bases fit TRBD2. Germline V gives CDR1 SEHNR, CDR2 FQNEAQ (reference sequence). The CDR3 covers 16 residues. CDR3 amino acids: CVSSPLTSGTGNEQFF. DNA for the CDR3: TGTGTCAGCAGCCCACTGACTAGCGGGACAGGTAATGAGCAGTTCTTC. Full variable domain (missing parts from reference TRBV7-9 and TRBJ2-1): DTGVSQNPRHKITKRGQNVTFRCDPISEHNRLYWYRQTLGQGPEFLTYFQNEAQLEKSRLLSDRFSAERPKGSFSTLEIQRTEQGDSAMYLCVSSPLTSGTGNEQFFGPGTRLTVL.

This sequence joins TRBV7-9 and TRBJ2-3; D might be TRBD2 (6 bases). This CDR3 has 15 residues. Trimming cost V 5 bases and J 0 bases, with 12 bases left between them. Germline CDR1 is SEHNR and CDR2 is FQNEAQ (reference sequence). The CDR3 loop reads CASSLEAGSTDTQYF. CDR3 DNA: TGTGCCAGCAGCCTAGAGGCGGGAAGCACAGATACGCAGTATTTT.

This clonotype was found many times. This chain links TRBV20-1 with TRBJ2-7; D perhaps matches TRBD1 (6 bases). Trimming pared 2 bases from V and 3 bases from J, leaving 14 bases between. Germline V gene data show CDR1 as DFQATT and CDR2 as SNEGSKA (reference sequence). The CDR3 extends over 14 amino acids. CDR3 in DNA: TGCAGTGCTAGACCGGGACAAAATTTCTACGAGCAGTACTTC. Translated, it gives CSARPGQNFYEQYF.

This clonotype appeared many times. This chain links TRBV10-3 with TRBJ1-6; D perhaps matches TRBD1 (6 bases). Per the germline V gene, CDR1 is ENHRY and CDR2 is SYGVKD. The length of the CDR3 is 17 residues. With 4 bases removed from V and 5 bases from J, the gap between germline ends came to 18 bases. This CDR3 is CAISGKQGPLNNSPLHF. CDR3 DNA sequence: TGTGCCATCAGTGGAAAACAGGGCCCCCTAAATAATTCACCCCTCCACTTT.

This clonotype was seen many times. CDR3 coding DNA: TGCGCCAGCAGCCAAGCTGGAACATGGAATGGCTACACCTTC. Amino acids: CASSQAGTWNGYTF. The chain couples TRBV4-1 to TRBJ1-2, with D uncertain. The V gene's germline CDR1 is MGHRA and CDR2 YSYEKL. V was pared by 1 base and J by 6 bases, with 12 bases between. The CDR3 extends over 14 amino acids.

This clonotype showed up many times. This chain uses TRBV4-1 with TRBJ2-7; no clear D. The germline V gene encodes CDR1 MGHRA and CDR2 YSYEKL. The V end was cut by 0 bases, the J end by 2 bases, with 8 bases between. The CDR3 is 14 residues long. The CDR3 loop is CASSQERRTYEQYF. The CDR3 DNA follows: TGCGCCAGCAGCCAAGAGAGGCGGACCTACGAGCAGTACTTC.

This clonotype was seen many times. V usage is TRBV12-3 or TRBV12-4 and J usage is TRBJ1-2; maybe TRBD1 (5 bases). V was clipped by 5 bases and J by 6 bases, with 7 bases between them. This CDR3 spans 11 amino acids. CDR3 amino acids: CASSRGNGYTF. CDR3 nucleotides: TGTGCCAGCAGTCGGGGGAATGGCTACACCTTC.